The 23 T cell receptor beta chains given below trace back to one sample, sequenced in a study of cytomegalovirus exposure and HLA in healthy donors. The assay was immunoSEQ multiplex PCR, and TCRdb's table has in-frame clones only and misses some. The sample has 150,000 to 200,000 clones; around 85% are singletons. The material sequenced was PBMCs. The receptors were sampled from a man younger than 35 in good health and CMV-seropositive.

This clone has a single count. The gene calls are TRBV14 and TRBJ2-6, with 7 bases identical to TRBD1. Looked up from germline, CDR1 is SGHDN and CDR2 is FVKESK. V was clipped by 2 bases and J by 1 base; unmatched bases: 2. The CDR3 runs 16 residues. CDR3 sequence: CASSQLTGSGANVLTF. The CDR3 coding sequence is TGTGCCAGCAGCCAATTGACAGGGTCTGGGGCCAACGTCCTGACTTTC.

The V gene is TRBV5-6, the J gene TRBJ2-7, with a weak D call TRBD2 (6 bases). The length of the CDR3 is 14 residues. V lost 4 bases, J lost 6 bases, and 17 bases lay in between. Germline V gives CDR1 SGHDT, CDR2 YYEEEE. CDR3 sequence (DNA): TGTGCCAGCAGCGGGGGGAACGGCTTCATCGAGCAGTACTTC. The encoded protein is CASSGGNGFIEQYF.

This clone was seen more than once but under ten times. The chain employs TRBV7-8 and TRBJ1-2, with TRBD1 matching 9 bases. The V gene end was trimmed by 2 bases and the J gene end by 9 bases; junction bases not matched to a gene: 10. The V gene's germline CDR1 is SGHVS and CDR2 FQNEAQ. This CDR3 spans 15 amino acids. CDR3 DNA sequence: TGTGCCAGCAGCTTAAGGTGGACAGGGGATAGGAGCTACACCTTC. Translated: CASSLRWTGDRSYTF.

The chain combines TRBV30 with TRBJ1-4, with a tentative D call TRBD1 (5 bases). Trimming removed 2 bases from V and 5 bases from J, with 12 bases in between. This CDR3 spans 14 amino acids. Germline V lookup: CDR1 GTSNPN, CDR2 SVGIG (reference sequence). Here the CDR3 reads CAWSNRLLNEKLFF. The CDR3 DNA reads TGTGCCTGGAGTAACAGGCTTCTGAATGAAAAACTGTTTTTT.

The CDR3 sequence: CASSVAGGGTEAFF. CDR3 bases: TGTGCCAGCAGCGTAGCGGGGGGCGGCACTGAAGCTTTCTTT. The rearrangement links TRBV9 to TRBJ1-1, with a tentative D call TRBD1 (6 bases). CDR1 and CDR2 from the germline V gene are SGDLS and YYNGEE. The CDR3 loop spans 14 amino acids. Between the trimmed V and J ends, which lost 0 bases and 4 bases, there was a span of 10 bases.

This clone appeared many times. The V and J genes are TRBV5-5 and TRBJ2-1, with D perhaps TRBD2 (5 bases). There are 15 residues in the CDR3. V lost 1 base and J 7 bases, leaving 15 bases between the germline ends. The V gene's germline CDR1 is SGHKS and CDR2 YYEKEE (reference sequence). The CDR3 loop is CASSLSGSMINEQFF. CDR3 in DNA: TGTGCCAGCAGCTTGAGTGGGAGTATGATTAATGAGCAGTTCTTC.

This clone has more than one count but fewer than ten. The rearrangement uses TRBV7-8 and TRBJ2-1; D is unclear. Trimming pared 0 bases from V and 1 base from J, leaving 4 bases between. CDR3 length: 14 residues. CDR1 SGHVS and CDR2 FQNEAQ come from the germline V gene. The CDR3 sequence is CASSLALSYNEQFF. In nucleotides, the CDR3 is TGTGCCAGCAGCTTAGCACTATCCTACAATGAGCAGTTCTTC.

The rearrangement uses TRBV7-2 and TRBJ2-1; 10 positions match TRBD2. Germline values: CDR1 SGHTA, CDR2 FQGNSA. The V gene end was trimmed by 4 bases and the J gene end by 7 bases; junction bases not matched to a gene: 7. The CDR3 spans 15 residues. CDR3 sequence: CASSWTSGLGNEQFF. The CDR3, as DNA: TGTGCCAGCAGCTGGACTAGCGGTCTGGGAAATGAGCAGTTCTTC.

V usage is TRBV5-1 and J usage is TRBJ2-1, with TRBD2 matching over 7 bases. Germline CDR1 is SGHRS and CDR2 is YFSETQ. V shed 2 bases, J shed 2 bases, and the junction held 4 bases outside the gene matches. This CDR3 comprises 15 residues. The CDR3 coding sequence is TGCGCCAGCAGCTTATGGGGGGGTCCCTACAATGAGCAGTTCTTC. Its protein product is CASSLWGGPYNEQFF.

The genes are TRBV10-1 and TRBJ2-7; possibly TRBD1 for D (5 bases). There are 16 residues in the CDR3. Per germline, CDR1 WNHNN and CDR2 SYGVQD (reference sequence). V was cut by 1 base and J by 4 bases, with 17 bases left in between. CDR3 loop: CASSELKDPTAYEQYF. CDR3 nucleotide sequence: TGCGCCAGCAGTGAGTTAAAGGATCCGACAGCGTACGAGCAGTACTTC.

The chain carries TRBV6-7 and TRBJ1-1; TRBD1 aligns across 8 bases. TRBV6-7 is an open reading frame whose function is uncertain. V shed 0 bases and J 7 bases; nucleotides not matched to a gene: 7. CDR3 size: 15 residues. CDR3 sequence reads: CASSYSDRGGDEAFF. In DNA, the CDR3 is TGTGCCAGCAGTTACTCAGACAGGGGCGGCGATGAAGCTTTCTTT.

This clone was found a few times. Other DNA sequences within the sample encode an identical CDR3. The CDR3 sequence is CASSLGLAGGAGELFF. The CDR3 DNA reads as TGCGCCAGCAGCTTGGGACTAGCGGGAGGTGCCGGGGAGCTGTTTTTT. This rearrangement joins TRBV5-1 to TRBJ2-2; 13 bases agree with TRBD2. The germline CDR1 and CDR2 sequences are SGHRS and YFSETQ. The ends lost 0 bases at V and 6 bases at J; junction bases unmatched: 2. The CDR3 runs 16 residues.

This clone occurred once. CDR3 in amino acids: CSVGTDTPEAFF. In DNA, the CDR3 is TGCAGCGTCGGGACAGATACCCCTGAAGCTTTCTTT. The chain combines TRBV29-1 with TRBJ1-1; 7 nucleotides match TRBD1. The trim removed 6 bases at V and 6 bases at J, leaving 7 bases unmatched. Germline V gene sequence: CDR1 SQVTM, CDR2 ANQGSEA. The CDR3 is made up of 12 amino acids.

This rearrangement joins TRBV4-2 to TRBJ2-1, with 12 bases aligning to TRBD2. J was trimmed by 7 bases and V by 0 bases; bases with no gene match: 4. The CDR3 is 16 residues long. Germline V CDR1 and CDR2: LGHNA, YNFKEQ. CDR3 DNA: TGTGCCAGCAGCCAAGATCTAGCGGGGGGGGCGAATGAGCAGTTCTTC. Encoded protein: CASSQDLAGGANEQFF.

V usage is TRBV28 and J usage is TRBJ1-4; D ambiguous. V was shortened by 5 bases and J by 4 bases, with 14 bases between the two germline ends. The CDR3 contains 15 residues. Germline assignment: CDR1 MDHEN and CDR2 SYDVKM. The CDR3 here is CASSPVIKHNEKLFF. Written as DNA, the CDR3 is TGTGCCAGCAGTCCCGTGATCAAGCATAATGAAAAACTGTTTTTT.

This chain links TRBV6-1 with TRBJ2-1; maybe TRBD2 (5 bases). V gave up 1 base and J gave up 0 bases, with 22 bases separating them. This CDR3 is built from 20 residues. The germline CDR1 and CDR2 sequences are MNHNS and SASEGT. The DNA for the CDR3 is TGTGCCAGCAGTGAAGTTGCTGGACTGGGTTTCGGAAGCTCCTACAATGAGCAGTTCTTC. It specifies CASSEVAGLGFGSSYNEQFF.

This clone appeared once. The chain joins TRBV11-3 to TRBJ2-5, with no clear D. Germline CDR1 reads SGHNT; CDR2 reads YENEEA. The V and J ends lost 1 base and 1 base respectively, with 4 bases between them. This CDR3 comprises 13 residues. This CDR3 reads CASSLGGQETQYF. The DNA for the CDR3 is TGTGCCAGCAGCTTAGGAGGCCAAGAGACCCAGTACTTC.

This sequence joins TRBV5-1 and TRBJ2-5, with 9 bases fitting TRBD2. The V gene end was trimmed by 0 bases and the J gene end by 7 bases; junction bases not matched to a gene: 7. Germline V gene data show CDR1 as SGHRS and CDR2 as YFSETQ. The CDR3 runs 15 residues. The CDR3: CASSLVAGASATQYF. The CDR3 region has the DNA TGCGCCAGCAGCTTGGTAGCGGGAGCATCGGCGACCCAGTACTTC. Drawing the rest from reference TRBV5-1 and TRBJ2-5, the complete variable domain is KAGVTQTPRYLIKTRGQQVTLSCSPISGHRSVSWYQQTPGQGLQFLFEYFSETQRNKGNFPGRFSGRQFSNSRSEMNVSTLELGDSALYLCASSLVAGASATQYFGPGTRLLVL.

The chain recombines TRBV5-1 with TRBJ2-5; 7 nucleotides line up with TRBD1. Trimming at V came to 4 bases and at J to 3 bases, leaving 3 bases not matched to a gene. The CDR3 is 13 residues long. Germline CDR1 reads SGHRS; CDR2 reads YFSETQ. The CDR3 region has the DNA TGCGCCAGCAGCCGGGACAGCAAAGAGACCCAGTACTTC. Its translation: CASSRDSKETQYF.

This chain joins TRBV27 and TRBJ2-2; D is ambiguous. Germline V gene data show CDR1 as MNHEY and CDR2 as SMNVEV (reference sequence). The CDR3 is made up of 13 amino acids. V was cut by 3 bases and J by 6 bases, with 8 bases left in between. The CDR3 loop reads CASSFRGSGELFF. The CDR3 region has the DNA TGTGCCAGCAGTTTCAGAGGCTCCGGGGAGCTGTTTTTT.

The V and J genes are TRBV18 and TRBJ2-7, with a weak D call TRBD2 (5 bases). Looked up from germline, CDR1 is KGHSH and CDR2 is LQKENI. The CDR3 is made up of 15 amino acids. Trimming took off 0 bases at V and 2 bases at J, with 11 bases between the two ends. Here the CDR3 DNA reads TGTGCCAGCTCACCACCAGCGGATGACACCTACGAGCAGTACTTC. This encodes CASSPPADDTYEQYF.

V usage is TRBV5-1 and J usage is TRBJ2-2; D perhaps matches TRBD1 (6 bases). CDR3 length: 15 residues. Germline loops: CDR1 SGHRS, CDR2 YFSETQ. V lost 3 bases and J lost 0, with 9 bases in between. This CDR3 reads CASSSGQPNTGELFF. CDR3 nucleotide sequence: TGCGCCAGCAGCTCCGGACAGCCGAACACCGGGGAGCTGTTTTTT.

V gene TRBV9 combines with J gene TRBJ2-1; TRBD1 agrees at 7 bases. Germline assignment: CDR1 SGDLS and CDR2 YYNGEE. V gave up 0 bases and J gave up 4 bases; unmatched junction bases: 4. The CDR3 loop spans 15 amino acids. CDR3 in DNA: TGTGCCAGCAGCGTAGGGACAGGAGCGTACAATGAGCAGTTCTTC. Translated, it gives CASSVGTGAYNEQFF.